Following are 5 T cell receptor beta chains from one sample sequenced in a study of T-cell memory formation after mild COVID-19 (dated by TCRdb to 2020 to 2022). Library generation was performed with 5' RACE. TCRdb shows the sequencer as Illumina NovaSeq 6000. Through fastp at Q25 and MiXCR, TCRdb rebuilt clones from the public reads, retaining in-frame beta chains. Rows with a matching CDR3 protein are joined into one entry that keeps the most common DNA and genes. Present in this sample are around 370,000 distinct CDR3 sequences, 20% to 25% of which were seen just once. Around 13% of the sample is held by the ten biggest clonotypes. The sequenced material came from PBMCs or a T cell subset sorted from them (not recorded which). All receptors come from an adult woman who had mild COVID-19 (a few samples of this study predate the infection). The sample titles of this study are shuffled in the database, so cell type and time point are left out; the donor was told from shared clones.

The V gene is TRBV6-5, the J gene TRBJ2-1, with unresolved D. Germline V gene sequence: CDR1 MNHEY, CDR2 SVGAGI. There are 16 residues in the CDR3. The V and J ends lost 5 bases and 5 bases respectively, with 19 bases between them. The CDR3 loop reads CASSLTLNPPNNEQFF. The CDR3 bases are TGTGCCAGCAGTCTAACACTAAACCCCCCGAACAATGAGCAGTTCTTC.

This clonotype was picked up a small number of times. V is TRBV27 and J is TRBJ1-2, with 9 bases identical to TRBD1. In germline, CDR1 is MNHEY, CDR2 SMNVEV (reference sequence). CDR3 length equals 14 residues. The trim removed 4 bases at V and 4 bases at J, leaving 4 bases unmatched. This CDR3 is CASSWTGASYGYTF. CDR3 sequence (DNA): TGTGCCAGCAGTTGGACAGGGGCTAGCTATGGCTACACCTTC.

The chain has TRBV12-3 or TRBV12-4 and TRBJ1-1; D remains ambiguous. Trimming shortened V by 3 bases and J by 3 bases, and 11 bases separated the two germline ends. The length of the CDR3 is 14 residues. As DNA, the CDR3 is TGTGCCAGCAGTTTGGGCCCTTGGGACACTGAAGCTTTCTTT. Its protein is CASSLGPWDTEAFF.

The chain couples TRBV6-1 to TRBJ2-1; D is uncertain. V lost 8 bases and J lost 3, with 5 bases in between. The CDR3 contains 11 residues. Germline V lookup: CDR1 MNHNS, CDR2 SASEGT. CDR3 coding DNA: TGTGCCAGCCACAGCTACAATGAGCAGTTCTTC. Residues: CASHSYNEQFF.

This clonotype was counted between two and nine times. The V call is TRBV3-1, the J call TRBJ2-3; TRBD2 is a possible D gene (6 bases). CDR1 is LGHDT, CDR2 YNNKEL, per germline (reference sequence). V shed 3 bases and J shed 2 bases, with 12 bases lying between them. The CDR3 is made up of 15 amino acids. DNA of the CDR3: TGTGCCAGCAGCCAGGGGCGGGGCTACACAGATACGCAGTATTTT. It codes for CASSQGRGYTDTQYF.